This T cell receptor (beta chain) is from a study of cytomegalovirus exposure and HLA in healthy donors. Study results and limitations: Rare TCR sequences dominated, though some public TCRs recurred in many donors. A later analysis linked a missense DCLRE1C variant to TCR beta V- and J-gene trimming. Some segments of the V type, notably TRBV6-2 and TRBV6-3, were excluded as indistinguishable.

The germline V gene has CDR1 MRHNA and CDR2 SNTAGT. Trimming cost V 6 bases and J 2 bases, with 9 bases left between them. This CDR3 is built from 13 residues. The table lists this clone with many counts. Its antigen is currently unknown. PCR was performed using 60 Vbeta and 13 Jbeta primers. TCRdb's table, derived via immunoSEQ multiplex PCR, lists solely in-frame clones and lacks some. The data hold about 89,000 clones, with about 66% observed a single time. This sequence was found in a man aged 25-40 years in good health and CMV-seronegative. The chain uses TRBV6-4 and TRBJ2-3; no clear D gene. Sequenced sample: PBMCs. The CDR3 spells CASSQGATDTQYF. For the CDR3, the DNA is TGTGCCAGCAGCCAAGGAGCCACAGATACGCAGTATTTT.